This T cell receptor beta chain was identified in a study of OX40 agonist ivuxolimab in advanced cancers. Study information: An agonistic anti-OX40 (CD134) antibody, ivuxolimab, was used to treat the patients. Eligibility rules accepted prior anti-PD-1, anti-PD-L1 or anti-CTLA-4 therapy, and 30% to 40% had some. Study observations and caveats: In general, CD8+ T cells held more expanded clones than CD4+ did, on average.

As concerns this clone: Antigen unknown.

Clones were sequenced by immunoSEQ multiplex PCR, and TCRdb holds only the in-frame ones, with some missing. The sample has about 77,000 clones, over 75% seen once. This clonotype was sampled from an adult with an advanced solid tumor such as melanoma, head and neck, liver or kidney cancer. The sample in question was CD4+ or CD8+ T cells sorted from blood, obtained in a trial of the OX40 agonist ivuxolimab.

CDR3 bases: TGTGCTAGTGATCCCAACCTGGGGGGCAGTGCAGATACGCAGTATTTT. Translating it yields CASDPNLGGSADTQYF. The V call is TRBV12-5, the J call TRBJ2-3; D may be TRBD1 or TRBD2 (6 bases each). Trimming cost V 7 bases and J 4 bases, with 21 bases left between them. The CDR3 loop spans 16 amino acids. CDR1 and CDR2 from the germline V gene are LGHNT and FRNRAP.